These 14 T cell receptor beta chains share one sample of origin, sequenced in a study of blood T cells in healthy people across ages. Primers used in a second PCR of roughly 6 to 11 cycles were a sample-barcoded 5' primer and a J-beta primer mix. A single record per CDR3 protein comes from TCRdb applying MiXCR to the 5' RACE reads. The sample comprises about 780,000 distinct CDR3 sequences, around 50% of which are singletons, and 15% to 20% rests with the top ten. The sample was blood. The receptors stem from a man older than 75 in good health.

A word on this clonotype: This may arise from a read error, as a much more abundant clone is one base away. J is TRBJ2-1 and V is TRBV20-1; the D gene is possibly TRBD1 (7 bases). This CDR3 spans 14 amino acids. Germline assignment: CDR1 DFQATT and CDR2 SNEGSKA (reference sequence). Trimming removed 6 bases at V and 13 bases at J, with 25 bases between. Here the CDR3 reads CSAPSGQLAGSQFF. DNA of the CDR3: TGCAGTGCCCCCTCGGGACAGCTTGCGGGGTCCCAGTTCTTC.

V and J are TRBV12-3 or TRBV12-4 and TRBJ2-7; 8 bases align to TRBD2. J was trimmed by 2 bases and V by 6 bases; bases with no gene match: 9. The CDR3 has 15 residues. The CDR3 here is CASSPSRAGAYEQYF. Written as DNA, the CDR3 is TGTGCCAGCAGCCCTTCACGAGCGGGAGCCTACGAGCAGTACTTC.

The chain links TRBV20-1 to TRBJ2-3, with D maybe TRBD1 (7 bases). This CDR3 contains 16 residues. Looked up from germline, CDR1 is DFQATT and CDR2 is SNEGSKA (reference sequence). Trimming pared 6 bases from V and 3 bases from J, leaving 22 bases between. In DNA form, the CDR3 reads TGCAGTGCCCCACGAGGACAGGCGGGGAATACAGATACGCAGTATTTT. Translated: CSAPRGQAGNTDTQYF.

This clonotype occurred a few times. The chain has TRBV4-3 and TRBJ2-1; TRBD2 agrees at 9 bases. CDR3 length equals 16 residues. The V gene end was trimmed by 4 bases and the J gene end by 7 bases; junction bases not matched to a gene: 11. The germline gives CDR1 LGHNA, CDR2 YSLEER. The CDR3, as DNA: TGCGCCAGCAGCCCTATAGGAGCGGGAGGTCTGAATGAGCAGTTCTTC. Protein sequence: CASSPIGAGGLNEQFF.

This sequence joins TRBV29-1 and TRBJ2-7; TRBD2 matches 7 bases. This CDR3 has 14 amino acids. Germline CDR1 is SQVTM and CDR2 is ANQGSEA. With 1 base clipped from V and 4 bases from J, the junction kept 7 bases outside the gene matches. The CDR3 nucleotides are TGCAGCGTTGAAGGCGGGAGAAGAGGGTACGAGCAGTACTTC. Encoded protein: CSVEGGRRGYEQYF.

This clonotype was recorded at least ten times. The chain recombines TRBV29-1 with TRBJ1-1; weak D call: TRBD1 (6 bases). V lost 1 base and J 2 bases, leaving 17 bases between the germline ends. This CDR3 has 16 residues. Germline CDR1 reads SQVTM; CDR2 reads ANQGSEA. CDR3 nucleotide sequence: TGCAGCGTTGAAGTCAGCGGGCAGGGGATAAACACTGAAGCTTTCTTT. Encoded protein: CSVEVSGQGINTEAFF.

The chain carries TRBV12-3 or TRBV12-4 and TRBJ2-3; D uncertain. The CDR3 consists of 14 residues. Trimming took off 3 bases at V and 1 base at J, with 8 bases between the two ends. The CDR3 sequence: CASSLKRCTDTQYF. The DNA of the CDR3 is TGTGCCAGCAGTTTGAAACGGTGCACAGATACGCAGTATTTT.

This clonotype has a handful of counts. J is TRBJ2-7 and V is TRBV20-1; TRBD2 aligns across 8 bases. Germline values: CDR1 DFQATT, CDR2 SNEGSKA (reference sequence). The CDR3 consists of 13 residues. V dropped 3 bases and J dropped 3; count of bases not matched to a gene: 4. The CDR3 DNA follows: TGCAGTGCTAGCGGGGGGGGTTTCTACGAGCAGTACTTC. Residues: CSASGGGFYEQYF.

This clonotype was observed a handful of times. V usage is TRBV27 and J usage is TRBJ2-7, with D perhaps assigned TRBD1 or TRBD2 (5 bases each). Germline CDR1 is MNHEY and CDR2 is SMNVEV (reference sequence). The CDR3 runs to 14 residues. The germline V and J ends were trimmed by 2 bases and 6 bases, with 14 bases remaining between them. CDR3 sequence reads: CASSLPIRGSEQYF. Written as DNA, the CDR3 is TGTGCCAGCAGTTTACCGATTCGGGGCTCCGAGCAGTACTTC.

This clonotype was counted ten times or more. J is TRBJ1-1 and V is TRBV7-9; D is possibly TRBD1 (5 bases). Germline assignment: CDR1 SEHNR and CDR2 FQNEAQ (reference sequence). The ends were cut back, 5 bases at V and 6 bases at J, with 13 bases in the middle. This CDR3 region has 13 residues. DNA for the CDR3: TGTGCCAGCAGCCAATCAGGGAGGGCTGAAGCTTTCTTT. It is translated as CASSQSGRAEAFF.

The chain employs TRBV2 and TRBJ2-5, with TRBD1 as a possible D gene (6 bases). CDR3 length: 14 residues. V lost 11 bases and J lost 0, with 16 bases in between. Looked up from germline, CDR1 is SNHLY and CDR2 is FYNNEI. The CDR3 protein is CAGKDRRHQETQYF. The CDR3 bases are TGTGCCGGTAAAGACAGGCGTCACCAAGAGACCCAGTACTTC.

The rearrangement links TRBV5-1 to TRBJ2-7, with D perhaps matching TRBD1 (6 bases). The J call is uncertain, as TRBJ2-5 better fits the DNA end. CDR1 and CDR2 (germline): SGHRS, YFSETQ. CDR3 size: 15 residues. The CDR3 DNA reads as TGCGCCAGCAGCTTTGGGGGCGCCACGCAGGAGACCCAGTACTTC. Protein sequence: CASSFGGATQETQYF.

V usage is TRBV7-9 and J usage is TRBJ1-6, with D tentatively TRBD1 (6 bases). Germline CDR1 and CDR2: SEHNR and FQNEAQ (reference sequence). Trimming cost V 1 base and J 8 bases, with 12 bases left between them. CDR3 length: 15 residues. The chain's CDR3 is CASSLVKQGDSPLHF. Written as DNA, the CDR3 is TGTGCCAGCAGCTTAGTGAAACAGGGAGATTCACCCCTCCACTTT.

This clonotype was seen a handful of times. J is TRBJ2-7 and V is TRBV7-2; D is unresolved. The CDR3 is 14 residues long. Trimming removed 5 bases from V and 0 bases from J, with 11 bases in between. CDR1 is SGHTA, CDR2 FQGNSA, per germline. CDR3 loop: CASSVDKTSYEQYF. The CDR3 DNA reads as TGTGCCAGCAGCGTAGACAAGACCTCCTACGAGCAGTACTTC.